Below are 12 T cell receptor beta chains sequenced from a single sample in a study of CD8 T cells in Susac syndrome. RNA totalling about 0.45 to 1 ug underwent reverse transcription with random hexamers. TCRdb itself ran the immunoSEQ multiplex PCR reads through MiXCR, one entry per CDR3 protein. The profile shows 180,000 or so distinct CDR3 sequences, just under 95% of them singletons. Sequencing used CD4+ T cells from PBMCs. These receptors were taken from a human donor with Susac syndrome.

This clonotype was detected only once. The rearrangement links TRBV29-1 to TRBJ1-1; D unresolved. V lost 3 bases and J 6 bases, leaving 8 bases between the germline ends. Germline V gene sequence: CDR1 SQVTM, CDR2 ANQGSEA. The CDR3 consists of 11 residues. The CDR3 protein is CSVEYGAEAFF. DNA of the CDR3: TGCAGCGTTGAGTACGGGGCTGAAGCTTTCTTT.

The chain combines TRBV30 with TRBJ2-2; the D gene is possibly TRBD2 (5 bases). The CDR3 contains 14 residues. Trimming pared 4 bases from V and 2 bases from J, leaving 11 bases between. Looked up from germline, CDR1 is GTSNPN and CDR2 is SVGIG (reference sequence). CDR3 nucleotides: TGTGCCTGGAAGGTCGGGGTTAACACCGGGGAGCTGTTTTTT. Its translation is CAWKVGVNTGELFF.

The V call is TRBV20-1, the J call TRBJ1-1; D unresolved. This CDR3 spans 13 amino acids. V lost 3 bases and J lost 7, with 15 bases in between. Per germline, CDR1 DFQATT and CDR2 SNEGSKA (reference sequence). The CDR3 bases are TGCAGTGCTAGGAAATCTGGGAAGGGTGAAGCTTTCTTT. Its protein is CSARKSGKGEAFF.

V gene TRBV5-1 combines with J gene TRBJ2-1; D remains unclear. Trimming removed 0 bases at V and 5 bases at J, with 9 bases between. Per the germline V gene, CDR1 is SGHRS and CDR2 is YFSETQ. The CDR3 is 14 residues long. The CDR3 is CASSLVGRNNEQFF. CDR3 nucleotides: TGCGCCAGCAGCTTGGTGGGTAGGAACAATGAGCAGTTCTTC.

The chain joins TRBV9 to TRBJ2-1; TRBD2 matches 9 bases. CDR1 is SGDLS and CDR2 is YYNGEE in the germline V gene. V gave up 0 bases and J gave up 6 bases; unmatched junction bases: 7. CDR3 length: 16 amino acids. The CDR3 nucleotides read TGTGCCAGCAGCGTAGGGGGTCTAGCGGGAATCAATGAGCAGTTCTTC. Protein: CASSVGGLAGINEQFF.

This sequence joins TRBV5-1 and TRBJ1-1, with 8 bases identical to TRBD1. V was clipped by 0 bases and J by 3 bases; unmatched bases: 7. The CDR3 runs 16 residues. Germline values: CDR1 SGHRS, CDR2 YFSETQ. The CDR3 spells CASSLDNRGVYTEAFF. The CDR3 bases are TGCGCCAGCAGCTTGGACAACAGGGGGGTTTACACTGAAGCTTTCTTT. Using reference TRBV5-1 and TRBJ1-1 for the parts outside the CDR3, the full variable domain is KAGVTQTPRYLIKTRGQQVTLSCSPISGHRSVSWYQQTPGQGLQFLFEYFSETQRNKGNFPGRFSGRQFSNSRSEMNVSTLELGDSALYLCASSLDNRGVYTEAFFGQGTRLTVV.

The gene calls are TRBV5-1 and TRBJ2-3; D might be TRBD1 (6 bases). The CDR3 is made up of 14 amino acids. Trimming removed 4 bases from V and 0 bases from J, with 9 bases in between. Germline assignment: CDR1 SGHRS and CDR2 YFSETQ. The CDR3 protein is CASSAGQSTDTQYF. Here the CDR3 DNA reads TGCGCCAGCAGCGCTGGACAGAGCACAGATACGCAGTATTTT.

This clonotype was seen only once. The chain has TRBV20-1 and TRBJ2-5; 12 positions match TRBD1. V was pared by 0 bases and J by 5 bases, with 10 bases of the junction left unmatched. In germline, CDR1 is DFQATT, CDR2 SNEGSKA (reference sequence). The CDR3 has 17 residues. The CDR3 reads CSAREIGTGGMMETQYF. The DNA of the CDR3 is TGCAGTGCTAGAGAAATAGGGACAGGGGGCATGATGGAGACCCAGTACTTC.

The chain has TRBV15 and TRBJ2-1, with TRBD2 identical over 12 bases. V dropped 3 bases and J dropped 7; count of bases not matched to a gene: 4. The CDR3 covers 15 residues. In germline, CDR1 is LNHNV, CDR2 YYDKDF (reference sequence). The CDR3 bases are TGTGCCACCAGCAGCGGAGGGACTAGCGGGAATGAGCAGTTCTTC. Its protein product is CATSSGGTSGNEQFF.

V usage is TRBV3-1 and J usage is TRBJ2-1, with 10 bases that match TRBD2. From germline, CDR1 is LGHDT and CDR2 YNNKEL (reference sequence). The junction had 15 bases not matched to a gene; V was cut back by 3 bases and J by 10 bases. This CDR3 is 17 amino acids long. CDR3 nucleotides: TGTGCCAGCAGCCAGGGGCCGGCTAGCGGGAGTTGGGGGGAGCAGTTCTTC. Translating it yields CASSQGPASGSWGEQFF.

The chain is built from TRBV5-1 and TRBJ2-5; 10 bases agree with TRBD2. The CDR3 covers 17 residues. The junction had 11 bases not matched to a gene; V was cut back by 2 bases and J by 4 bases. CDR1 is SGHRS and CDR2 is YFSETQ in the germline V gene. The DNA of the CDR3 is TGCGCCAGCAGCTTAATAGCGGGAGGTGGGCTTGGAGAGACCCAGTACTTC. Its protein product is CASSLIAGGGLGETQYF.

The rearrangement links TRBV10-3 to TRBJ2-2; weak D call: TRBD1 (5 bases). Germline V gene lookup returns CDR1 ENHRY and CDR2 SYGVKD. This CDR3 comprises 15 residues. The ends were cut back, 2 bases at V and 5 bases at J, with 12 bases in the middle. CDR3 nucleotide sequence: TGTGCCATCAGTGAGCCAGGGCAAGAGACCGGGGAGCTGTTTTTT. The encoded protein is CAISEPGQETGELFF.